The subject of this entry is one T cell receptor (beta chain). Its antigen specificity is not known. The sample holds no much larger clone one base away, and base qualities are not on file. The sample belongs to a study of shared clonotypes between healthy human individuals (dated by TCRdb to about 2020). For context, the study as a whole: A couple of women and a few men aged 18 to 49 years were included in the cohort. For each donor, three plates each were used for CD4 naive and CD4 memory, two plates were used for CD8 naive, and one plate was used for CD8 memory. To estimate repertoire size and how much clonotype sharing occurs between individuals, the study deeply sequenced the blood TCR repertoires of 5 or 6 healthy adults. Libraries were prepared and TCR repertoires were sequenced by different laboratories using diverse techniques, in order to increase sequencing depth and limit assay-specific biases. Each donor's leukapheresis produced roughly between roughly 0.85 and 10 billion PBMCs.

V loses 4 bases, J loses 7 bases, and the germline ends lie 17 bases apart. CDR1 and CDR2 are drawn from the germline V gene: MNHEY, SVGAGI. The CDR3, cysteine through phenylalanine, is 15 amino acids long. CDR3 DNA only is kept here, 45 bases in frame from base 1. TCR CDR3 regions were amplified from genomic DNA by multiplex PCR using the deep immunoSEQ assay. For each cell subset, the extracted genomic DNA was distributed evenly across all wells of several immunoSEQ 96-well plates, and each plate served as one replicate. For sorted subsets, approximately 190 ng genomic DNA, equal to 30,000 to 35,000 T cell genomes, was loaded into each replicate PCR. Purified libraries were quantified with a Qubit 3.0 fluorometer, sized on a Bioanalyzer 2100, and re-quantified with the KAPA Library Quantification kit. Every immunoSEQ 96-well plate was sequenced on a dedicated single-read 150-cycle Illumina NextSeq 550 flow cell. Per the source publication's procedure: Because only junctional sequences without quality scores were contained in the immunoSEQ output, filtering matching that applied to full-length reads could not be performed. Sequences were annotated with PyIR, a Python wrapper for IgBLAST v1.9, using IMGT germline references to assign V/J genes and CDR3. Reads were filtered out if the reads had weak V/J assignments (E-value above 1e-6), no CDR3, stop codons, out-of-frame junctions, or ambiguous translated residues. V3J clonotypes were defined as sequences sharing an identical inferred V gene, J gene, and CDR3 amino acid sequence. Percentage overlap between repertoires was calculated by dividing the number of shared unique clonotypes by the size of the smaller repertoire. Repertoire richness was assessed with RTK rarefaction, the Chao1 estimator, and Recon v2.1 estimates of unobserved clonotypes. For all TCRbeta clonotypes obtained by the gDNA method from several donors, generation probabilities were computed with OLGA. The table was pulled from immuneACCESS by TCRdb, which kept in-frame rearrangements only. Such tables lose some clones; where checked, under half of the loss comes from unresolved V genes, and the rest has no known cause. The DNA gave D and trimming, while V, J and clone size come from that table. Across this sample there are about 820,000 clones, with around 93% seen only once. The ten largest clones add up to 24% of the sample.

For the CD8 naive samples, CD45RO-negative cells were positively selected for CCR7, yielding a CD45RA+CCR7+ population from which TemRA cells were excluded. The donors were healthy, HIV-negative adults who had no recently reported acute infections or vaccinations. Only Caucasian adults living in Nashville, Tennessee, USA were represented among the donors. After blood collection by leukapheresis, PBMCs were isolated using Ficoll-Histopaque density gradient centrifugation and then cryopreserved in the vapor phase of liquid nitrogen. Purity and quantity of every magnetically sorted T cell population were checked by analytical flow cytometry. From each sorted fraction, genomic DNA was isolated and quantified by UV absorbance on a Nanodrop 2000c. The research as a whole found: Because the study included a small number of donors, the genetic and exposure-history diversity represented was limited. Roughly 5% of naive CD4, 3.5% of naive CD8, 2.3% of memory CD4, and more than 0.35% of memory CD8 clonotypes were shared across four donors. Even with the large sequencing depth, rarefaction of the sorted-subset datasets indicated that sequencing was incomplete. Sampling was restricted to blood, and TCR repertoires in tissue are likely to differ from TCR repertoires in blood. Estimated clonotype richness was generally larger for naive than for memory subsets. Compared with non-shared clonotypes, the clonotypes found in all four sorted-subset donors had higher generation probabilities. Pairwise subsampling led to the expectation that sequencing depth would affect the degree of clonotype sharing among donors.

The receptor chain draws on TRBV6-5 and TRBJ2-1; TRBD2 is perhaps the D gene, given 6 matching bases. Sequences were obtained from naive CD8+ T cells sorted from blood. The label giving this sample's cell subset or site can be read as: CD45RA+CCR7+. This TCR was recovered from a man in his thirties or forties in good health. The DNA is as follows: TGTGCCAGCAGTTGGGGGAGGAGACTTCGGAATGAGCAGTTCTTC. Its coded protein is CASSWGRRLRNEQFF.